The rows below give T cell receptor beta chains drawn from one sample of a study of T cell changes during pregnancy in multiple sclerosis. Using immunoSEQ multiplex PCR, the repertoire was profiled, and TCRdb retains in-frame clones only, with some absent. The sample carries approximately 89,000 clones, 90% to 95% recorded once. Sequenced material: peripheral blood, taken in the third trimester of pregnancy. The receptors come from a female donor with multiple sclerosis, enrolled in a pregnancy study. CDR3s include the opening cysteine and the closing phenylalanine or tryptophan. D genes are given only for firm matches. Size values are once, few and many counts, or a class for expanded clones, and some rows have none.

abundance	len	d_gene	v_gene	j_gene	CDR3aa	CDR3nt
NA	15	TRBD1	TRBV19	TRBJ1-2	CASSREGQGRSGYTF	TGTGCCAGTAGTCGTGAAGGACAGGGACGGTCGGGCTACACCTTC
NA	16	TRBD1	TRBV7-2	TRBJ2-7	CASSLNWDRVTKEQYF	TGTGCCAGCAGCTTAAACTGGGACAGGGTAACTAAGGAGCAGTACTTC
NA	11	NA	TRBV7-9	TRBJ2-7	CASGTAYEQYF	TGTGCCAGCGGCACAGCCTACGAGCAGTACTTC
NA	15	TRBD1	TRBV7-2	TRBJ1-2	CASSLDGTVNYGYTF	TGTGCCAGCAGCTTGGATGGGACAGTCAACTATGGCTACACCTTC
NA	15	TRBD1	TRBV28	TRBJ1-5	CASGAQGGSNQPQHF	TGTGCCAGCGGCGCACAGGGGGGAAGCAATCAGCCCCAGCATTTT
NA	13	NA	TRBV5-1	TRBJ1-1	CASSLTGVTEAFF	TGCGCCAGCAGCTTAACCGGGGTCACTGAAGCTTTCTTT
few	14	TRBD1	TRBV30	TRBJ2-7	CAWAGTGGFYEQYF	TGTGCCTGGGCCGGGACAGGGGGATTCTACGAGCAGTACTTC
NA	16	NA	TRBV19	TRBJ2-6	CASSISVNSGANVLTF	TGTGCCAGTAGTATTTCGGTTAACTCTGGGGCCAACGTCCTGACTTTC
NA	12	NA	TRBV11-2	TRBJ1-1	CASSLGATEAFF	TGTGCCAGCAGCTTGGGGGCCACTGAAGCTTTCTTT
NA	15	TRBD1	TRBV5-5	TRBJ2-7	CASRSGTGGAYEQYF	TGTGCCAGCAGGTCCGGGACAGGGGGCGCATACGAGCAGTACTTC
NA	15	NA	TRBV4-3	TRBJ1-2	CASSQEAQGDYGYTF	TGCGCCAGCAGCCAAGAAGCACAGGGAGACTATGGCTACACCTTC
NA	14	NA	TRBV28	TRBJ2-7	CASSFTQAGYEQYF	TGTGCCAGCAGTTTCACACAGGCCGGATACGAGCAGTACTTC
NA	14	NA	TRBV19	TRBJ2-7	CASSIKANFYEQYF	TGTGCCAGTAGTATCAAAGCCAACTTCTACGAGCAGTACTTC
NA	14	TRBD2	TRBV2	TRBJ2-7	CASKYLAAGYEQYF	TGTGCCAGCAAGTATCTAGCGGCGGGCTACGAGCAGTACTTC
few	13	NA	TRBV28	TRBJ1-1	CASSSLVATEAFF	TGTGCCAGCAGTTCCCTGGTGGCCACTGAAGCTTTCTTT
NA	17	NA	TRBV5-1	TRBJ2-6	CASSWVPGGSGANVLTF	TGCGCCAGCAGCTGGGTCCCTGGGGGGTCTGGGGCCAACGTCCTGACTTTC
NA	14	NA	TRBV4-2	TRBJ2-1	CASSQDRDYNEQFF	TGTGCCAGCAGCCAAGACCGGGACTACAATGAGCAGTTCTTC
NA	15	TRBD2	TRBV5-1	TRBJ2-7	CASGHLAGSTYEQYF	TGCGCCAGCGGGCACCTAGCGGGATCTACCTACGAGCAGTACTTC
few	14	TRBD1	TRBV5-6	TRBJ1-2	CASSKYRGNYGYTF	TGTGCCAGCAGCAAGTACAGGGGAAACTATGGCTACACCTTC
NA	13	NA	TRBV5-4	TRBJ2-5	CASSLAAGETQYF	TGTGCCAGCAGCTTGGCCGCGGGGGAGACCCAGTACTTC
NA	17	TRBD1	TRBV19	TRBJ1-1	CASSIFGFRDRATEAFF	TGTGCCAGTAGTATTTTCGGGTTCCGGGACAGGGCAACTGAAGCTTTCTTT
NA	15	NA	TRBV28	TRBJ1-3	CASSLGRRSGNTIYF	TGTGCCAGCAGTTTGGGGCGCCGCTCTGGAAACACCATATATTTT
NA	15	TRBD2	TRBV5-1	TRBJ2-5	CASSFSSGKTETQYF	TGCGCCAGCAGCTTTTCTAGCGGGAAGACGGAGACCCAGTACTTC
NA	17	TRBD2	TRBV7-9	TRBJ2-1	CASSLGLAGGEVNEQFF	TGTGCCAGCAGCTTAGGACTAGCGGGAGGCGAAGTGAATGAGCAGTTCTTC
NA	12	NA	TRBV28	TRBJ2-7	CASSFGFYEQYF	TGTGCCAGCAGTTTCGGGTTTTACGAGCAGTACTTC
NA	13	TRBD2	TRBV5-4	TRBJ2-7	CASSLDGGGEQYF	TGTGCCAGCAGCTTGGACGGGGGGGGCGAGCAGTACTTC
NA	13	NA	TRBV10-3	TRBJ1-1	CAIRETMNTEAFF	TGTGCCATTAGGGAGACAATGAACACTGAAGCTTTCTTT
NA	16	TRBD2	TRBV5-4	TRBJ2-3	CASSSPGTSETDTQYF	TGTGCCAGCAGCTCACCCGGGACTAGCGAAACAGATACGCAGTATTTT
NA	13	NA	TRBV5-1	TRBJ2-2	CASSLVGGGELFF	TGCGCCAGCAGCTTGGTTGGCGGCGGGGAGCTGTTTTTT
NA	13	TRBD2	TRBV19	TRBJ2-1	CASSSGLAGEQFF	TGTGCCAGTAGTTCAGGACTAGCGGGTGAGCAGTTCTTC
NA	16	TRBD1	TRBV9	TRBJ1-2	CASSRDGQVASYGYTF	TGTGCCAGCAGCCGCGATGGACAGGTGGCGAGCTATGGCTACACCTTC
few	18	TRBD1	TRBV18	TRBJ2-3	CASSTLPGTGGETDTQYF	TGTGCCAGCTCAACACTACCCGGGACAGGGGGCGAGACAGATACGCAGTATTTT
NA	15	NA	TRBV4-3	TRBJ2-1	CASSEGSGLPYEQFF	TGCGCCAGCAGCGAAGGGTCAGGACTCCCGTATGAGCAGTTCTTC
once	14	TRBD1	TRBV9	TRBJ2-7	CASSLQGAKDEQYF	TGTGCCAGCAGCTTACAGGGGGCTAAGGACGAGCAGTACTTC
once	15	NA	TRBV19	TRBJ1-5	CASSMTPENNQPQHF	TGTGCCAGTAGTATGACCCCGGAGAACAATCAGCCCCAGCATTTT
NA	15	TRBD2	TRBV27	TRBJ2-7	CASRGTSGSSYEQYF	TGTGCCAGCAGGGGGACTAGCGGGAGCTCCTACGAGCAGTACTTC
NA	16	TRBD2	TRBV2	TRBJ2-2	CASSAGTSGQWGELFF	TGTGCCAGCAGTGCCGGGACTAGCGGGCAGTGGGGGGAGCTGTTTTTT
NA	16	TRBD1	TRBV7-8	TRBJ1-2	CASSSTRDRANYGYTF	TGTGCCAGCAGCTCGACCCGGGACAGAGCTAACTATGGCTACACCTTC
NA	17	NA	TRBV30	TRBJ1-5	CAWNYGEIGLGPQPQHF	TGTGCCTGGAACTATGGGGAAATCGGGCTGGGGCCTCAGCCCCAGCATTTT
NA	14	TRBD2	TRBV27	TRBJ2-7	CASSLGGGIYEQYF	TGTGCCAGCAGTTTAGGGGGGGGGATCTACGAGCAGTACTTC
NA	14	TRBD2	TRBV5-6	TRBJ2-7	CASSLLAGVYEQYF	TGTGCCAGCAGCCTCCTGGCGGGGGTCTACGAGCAGTACTTC
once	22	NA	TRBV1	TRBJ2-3	CTSRAGGRGRSGRGSFTDTQYF	TGCACCAGCAGGGCCGGAGGGAGGGGTAGGAGCGGGAGGGGTTCGTTCACAGATACGCAGTATTTT
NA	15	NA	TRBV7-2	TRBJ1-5	CASSRTGGSNQPQHF	TGTGCCAGCAGCCGCACGGGTGGGAGCAATCAGCCCCAGCATTTT
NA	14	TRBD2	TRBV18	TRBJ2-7	CASSRMRGDYEQYF	TGTGCCAGCTCGCGGATGCGGGGGGACTACGAGCAGTACTTC
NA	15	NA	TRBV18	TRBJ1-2	CASSPQAQVSSGYTF	TGTGCCAGCTCACCCCAAGCACAGGTTTCGTCTGGCTACACCTTC
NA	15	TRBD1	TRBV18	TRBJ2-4	CASSPRQGTKNIQYF	TGTGCCAGCTCTCCCCGACAGGGAACCAAAAACATTCAGTACTTC
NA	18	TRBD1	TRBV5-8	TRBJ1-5	CASSQGQVIAGSNQPQHF	TGTGCCAGCAGCCAGGGACAGGTCATAGCCGGAAGCAATCAGCCCCAGCATTTT
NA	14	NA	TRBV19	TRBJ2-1	CASSIGRAYNEQFF	TGTGCCAGTAGTATAGGGAGGGCATACAATGAGCAGTTCTTC
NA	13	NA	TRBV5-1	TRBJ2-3	CASSLVATRTQYF	TGCGCCAGCAGCTTGGTGGCCACCCGTACGCAGTATTTT
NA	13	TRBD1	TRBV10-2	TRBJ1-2	CASEGTGKDGYTF	TGCGCCAGTGAAGGGACAGGGAAGGATGGCTACACCTTC
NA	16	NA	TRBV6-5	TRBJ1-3	CASSYSRGSSGNTIYF	TGTGCCAGCAGTTACTCGAGAGGAAGCTCTGGAAACACCATATATTTT
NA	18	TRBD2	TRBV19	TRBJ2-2	CASSSAGLAGGNTGELFF	TGTGCCAGTAGTTCGGCGGGACTAGCGGGAGGGAACACCGGGGAGCTGTTTTTT
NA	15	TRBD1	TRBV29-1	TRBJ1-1	CSVEALGTVNTEAFF	TGCAGCGTTGAAGCCCTTGGGACAGTGAACACTGAAGCTTTCTTT
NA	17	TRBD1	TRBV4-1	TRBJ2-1	CASSQARGRPPGNEQFF	TGCGCCAGCAGCCAGGCCAGGGGGCGACCCCCCGGCAATGAGCAGTTCTTC
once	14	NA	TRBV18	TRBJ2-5	CASSPGRGKETQYF	TGTGCCAGCTCACCGGGCAGGGGCAAAGAGACCCAGTACTTC
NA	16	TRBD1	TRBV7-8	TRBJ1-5	CASSLEAGGHNQPQHF	TGTGCCAGCAGCTTAGAAGCAGGGGGTCACAATCAGCCCCAGCATTTT
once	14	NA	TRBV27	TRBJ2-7	CASSLRGKPYEQYF	TGTGCCAGCAGTTTAAGGGGGAAACCCTACGAGCAGTACTTC
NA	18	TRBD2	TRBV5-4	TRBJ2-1	CASSLEGTSGRWGNEQFF	TGTGCCAGCAGCTTGGAAGGGACTAGCGGGAGGTGGGGCAATGAGCAGTTCTTC
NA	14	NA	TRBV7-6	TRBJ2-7	CASSLARSGYEQYF	TGTGCCAGCAGCTTAGCTAGGAGCGGTTACGAGCAGTACTTC
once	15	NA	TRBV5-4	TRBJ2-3	CASSGWGVGTDTQYF	TGTGCCAGCAGCGGGTGGGGAGTTGGCACAGATACGCAGTATTTT